This T cell receptor beta chain was recorded in a study of cytomegalovirus exposure and HLA in healthy donors. Findings of the study overall: Available immune exposure information was restricted to CMV serostatus only.

The PCR contained 60 Vbeta and 13 Jbeta primers. Data came from immunoSEQ multiplex PCR; TCRdb stores just in-frame clones and leaves some out. The repertoire holds roughly 150,000 clones, with roughly four fifths as singletons. As concerns this clone: What it recognizes is unknown.

Germline V gives CDR1 SGHTA, CDR2 FQGNSA. This CDR3 comprises 15 residues. With 1 base clipped from V and 7 bases from J, the junction kept 6 bases outside the gene matches. The sequence derives from a female donor in good health and CMV-seronegative. The sample consisted of PBMCs. The chain couples TRBV7-2 to TRBJ1-2, with TRBD1 matching over 10 bases. Here the CDR3 reads CASSLVPGQGTGYTF. CDR3 DNA: TGTGCCAGCAGCTTAGTGCCGGGACAGGGGACTGGCTACACCTTC.